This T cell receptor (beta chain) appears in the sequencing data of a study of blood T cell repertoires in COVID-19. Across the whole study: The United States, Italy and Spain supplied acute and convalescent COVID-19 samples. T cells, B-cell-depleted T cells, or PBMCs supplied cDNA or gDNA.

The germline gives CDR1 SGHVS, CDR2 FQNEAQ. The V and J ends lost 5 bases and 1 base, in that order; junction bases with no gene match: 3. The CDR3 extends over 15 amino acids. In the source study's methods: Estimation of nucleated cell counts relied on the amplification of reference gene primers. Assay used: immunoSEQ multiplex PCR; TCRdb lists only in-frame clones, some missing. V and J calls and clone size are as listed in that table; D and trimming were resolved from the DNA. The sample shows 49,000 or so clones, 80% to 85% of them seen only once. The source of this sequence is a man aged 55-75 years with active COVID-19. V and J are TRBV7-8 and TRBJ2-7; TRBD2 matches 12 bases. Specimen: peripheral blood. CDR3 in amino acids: CASSVGTSGSYEQYF. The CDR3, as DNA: TGTGCCAGCAGCGTTGGGACTAGCGGGTCCTACGAGCAGTACTTC. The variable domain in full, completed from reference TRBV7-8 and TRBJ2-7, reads GAGVSQSPRYKVAKRGQDVALRCDPISGHVSLFWYQQALGQGPEFLTYFQNEAQLDKSGLPSDRFFAERPEGSVSTLKIQRTQQEDSAVYLCASSVGTSGSYEQYFGPGTRLTVT.